These T cell receptor beta chains were read from a single sample in a study of T-cell reconstitution after alpha-beta-depleted transplantation in children. Each CDR3 protein is one row after TCRdb ran MiXCR on the PCR reads. The data show 450,000 to 700,000 distinct CDR3 sequences, with around 27% seen just once and approximately 39% held by the top ten. This sample comprised PBMCs, obtained before TCRalphabeta/CD19-depleted stem cell transplant. The receptors stem from a boy in the first two years of life with Wiskott-Aldrich syndrome, due to receive a stem cell transplant. CDR3s include the opening cysteine and the closing phenylalanine or tryptophan.

V gene,CDR3 protein
TRBV5-1,CASSPAGRFETQYF
TRBV2,CASSEEAGAYNEQFF
TRBV2,CASGPGSIQYF
TRBV19,CASALQREGLEQFF
TRBV27,CASSRRDRGSSGANVLTF
TRBV18,CASSPRTGINEQFF
TRBV5-1,CASSLESMNTEAFF
TRBV22-1,CCARVGPTSGRVSYNEQFF
TRBV3-1,CASSHRLGTSKSTTQYF
TRBV6-1,CASRRDSNYGYTF
TRBV27,CASRIGGINEKLFF
TRBV7-9,CASSPKIETQYF
TRBV5-1,CASSWDPAYEQYF
TRBV7-3,CASSGTIGQSNEQFF
TRBV3-1,CASSPYRRTVGGGYTF
TRBV20-1,CSATRQGSPKNIQYF
TRBV19,CASSMKTSGGHEQYF
TRBV19,CASSLETVRNEQFF
TRBV29-1,CSESRTGAGTEAFF
TRBV10-3,CAISEGGGYGEKLLF
TRBV4-1,CASSQVGLAGLYNEQFF
TRBV5-1,CASSPSRGTNYGYTF
TRBV2,CASSETGPPSGNTIYF
TRBV27,CASSPPGTGIVGTQYF
TRBV5-1,CASSLANSGDTQYF
TRBV29-1,CSVGFRGGETQYF
TRBV20-1,CSARARGGSYEQYF
TRBV19,CASKCGDRSNQPQHF
TRBV7-2,CASSLIGTGNQPQHF
TRBV5-1,CASSLTSGTDTGELFF
TRBV21-1,CASSKASGRADTQYF
TRBV24-1,CATLLTSYEQYF
TRBV10-3,CAIGPTSDTQYF
TRBV27,CASRLTGTSGIVF
TRBV27,CASSFPSSYNEQFF
TRBV11-2,CASAQRSLWSEQFF
TRBV6-1,CASSESDSLYGYTF
TRBV20-1,CSARVDSNQPQHF
TRBV5-5,CASSHRVLAGTGETQYF
TRBV6-5,CASSYTQLAALETQYF
TRBV10-3,CAISGTGSSYGYTF
TRBV29-1,CSVALPTRAHEQFF
TRBV28,CASRPLGTGVIVYEQYF
TRBV11-2,CASSLEFGLSSMFF
TRBV4-1,CASSQNDRGNQPQHF
TRBV2,CASSPTGTLSYEQYF